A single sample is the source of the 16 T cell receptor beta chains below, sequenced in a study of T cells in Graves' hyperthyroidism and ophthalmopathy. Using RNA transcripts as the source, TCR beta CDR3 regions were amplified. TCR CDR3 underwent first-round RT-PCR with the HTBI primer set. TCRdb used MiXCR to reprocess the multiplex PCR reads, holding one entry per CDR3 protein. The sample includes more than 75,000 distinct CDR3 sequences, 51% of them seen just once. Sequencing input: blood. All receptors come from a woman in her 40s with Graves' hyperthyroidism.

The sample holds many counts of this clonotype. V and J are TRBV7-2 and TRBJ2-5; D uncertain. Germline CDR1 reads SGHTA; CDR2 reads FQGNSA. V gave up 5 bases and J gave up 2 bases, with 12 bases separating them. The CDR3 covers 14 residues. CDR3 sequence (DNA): TGTGCCAGCAGCCTCGGTAGAGTTCAAGAGACCCAGTACTTC. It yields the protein CASSLGRVQETQYF.

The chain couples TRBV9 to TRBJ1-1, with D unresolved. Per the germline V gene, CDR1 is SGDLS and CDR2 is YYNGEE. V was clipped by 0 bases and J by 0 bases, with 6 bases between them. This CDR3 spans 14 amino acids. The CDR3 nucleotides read TGTGCCAGCAGCGTAGGGTTAATGAACACTGAAGCTTTCTTT. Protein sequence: CASSVGLMNTEAFF.

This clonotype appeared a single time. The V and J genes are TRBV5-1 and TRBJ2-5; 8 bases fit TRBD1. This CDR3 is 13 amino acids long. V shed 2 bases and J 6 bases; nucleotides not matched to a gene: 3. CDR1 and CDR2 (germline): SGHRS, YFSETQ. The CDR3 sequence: CASSFGDRQTQYF. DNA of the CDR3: TGCGCCAGCAGCTTCGGGGACAGGCAGACCCAGTACTTC.

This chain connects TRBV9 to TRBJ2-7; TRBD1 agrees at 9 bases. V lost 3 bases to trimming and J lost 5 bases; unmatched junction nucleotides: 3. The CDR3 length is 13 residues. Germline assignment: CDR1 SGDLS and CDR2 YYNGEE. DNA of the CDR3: TGTGCCAGCAGCGCGGGACAGGGTAACGAGCAGTACTTC. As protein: CASSAGQGNEQYF.

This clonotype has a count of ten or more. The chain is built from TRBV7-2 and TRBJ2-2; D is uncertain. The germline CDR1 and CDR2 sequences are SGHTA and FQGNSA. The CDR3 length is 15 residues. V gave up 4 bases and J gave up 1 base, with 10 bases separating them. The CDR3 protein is CASSSPKWNTGELFF. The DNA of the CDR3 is TGTGCCAGCAGCTCCCCCAAGTGGAACACCGGGGAGCTGTTTTTT.

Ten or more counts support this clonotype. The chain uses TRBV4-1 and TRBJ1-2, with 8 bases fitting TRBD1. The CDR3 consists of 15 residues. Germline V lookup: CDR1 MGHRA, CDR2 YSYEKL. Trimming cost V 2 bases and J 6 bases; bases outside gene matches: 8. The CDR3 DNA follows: TGCGCCAGCAGCCAAAAGGACAGGGTGGGTGATGGCTACACCTTC. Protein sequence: CASSQKDRVGDGYTF.

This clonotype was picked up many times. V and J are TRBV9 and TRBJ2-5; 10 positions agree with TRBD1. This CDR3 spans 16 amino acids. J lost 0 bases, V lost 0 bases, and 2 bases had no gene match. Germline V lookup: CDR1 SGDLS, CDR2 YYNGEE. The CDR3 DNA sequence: TGTGCCAGCAGCGTAGGGACAGGGGGGTACCAAGAGACCCAGTACTTC. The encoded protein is CASSVGTGGYQETQYF.

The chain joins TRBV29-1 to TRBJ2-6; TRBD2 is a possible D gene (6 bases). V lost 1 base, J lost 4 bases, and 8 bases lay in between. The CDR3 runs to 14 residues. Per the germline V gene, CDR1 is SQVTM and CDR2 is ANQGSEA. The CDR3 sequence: CSVEGGGGANVLTF. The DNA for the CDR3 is TGCAGCGTTGAAGGCGGAGGGGGGGCCAACGTCCTGACTTTC.

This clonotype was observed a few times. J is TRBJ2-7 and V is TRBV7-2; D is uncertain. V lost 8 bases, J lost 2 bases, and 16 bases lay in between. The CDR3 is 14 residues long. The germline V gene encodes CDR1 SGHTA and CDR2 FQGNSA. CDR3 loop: CASFYPVRAYEQYF. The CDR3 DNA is TGTGCCAGCTTCTATCCCGTGCGAGCCTACGAGCAGTACTTC.

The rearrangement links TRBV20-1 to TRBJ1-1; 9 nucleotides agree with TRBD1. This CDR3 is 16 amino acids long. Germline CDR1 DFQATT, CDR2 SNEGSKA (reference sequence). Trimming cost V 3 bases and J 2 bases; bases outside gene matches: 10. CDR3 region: CSASREGTGRNTEAFF. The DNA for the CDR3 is TGCAGTGCTAGTCGGGAGGGGACAGGGAGAAACACTGAAGCTTTCTTT.

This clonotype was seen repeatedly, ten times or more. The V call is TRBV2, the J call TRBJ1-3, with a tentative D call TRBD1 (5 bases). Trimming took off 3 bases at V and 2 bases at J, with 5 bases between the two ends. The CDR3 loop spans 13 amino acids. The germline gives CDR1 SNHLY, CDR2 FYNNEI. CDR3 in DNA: TGTGCCAGCAGTGAGGGGGCTGGAAACACCATATATTTT. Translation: CASSEGAGNTIYF.

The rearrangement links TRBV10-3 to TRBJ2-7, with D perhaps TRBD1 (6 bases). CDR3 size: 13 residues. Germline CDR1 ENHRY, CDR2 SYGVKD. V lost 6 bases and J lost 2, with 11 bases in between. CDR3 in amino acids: CAISTGSPYEQYF. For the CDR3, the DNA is TGTGCCATCAGCACAGGGAGTCCCTACGAGCAGTACTTC.

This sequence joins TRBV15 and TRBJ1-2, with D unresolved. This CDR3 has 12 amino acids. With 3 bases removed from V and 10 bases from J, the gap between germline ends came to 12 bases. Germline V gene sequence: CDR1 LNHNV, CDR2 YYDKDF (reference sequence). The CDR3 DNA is TGTGCCACCAGCAGCTTGGCGGGTCTCTACACCTTC. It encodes CATSSLAGLYTF. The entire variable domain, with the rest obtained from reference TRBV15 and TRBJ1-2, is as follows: DAMVIQNPRYQVTQFGKPVTLSCSQTLNHNVMYWYQQKSSQAPKLLFHYYDKDFNNEADTPDNFQSRRPNTSFCFLDIRSPGLGDTAMYLCATSSLAGLYTFGSGTRLTVV.

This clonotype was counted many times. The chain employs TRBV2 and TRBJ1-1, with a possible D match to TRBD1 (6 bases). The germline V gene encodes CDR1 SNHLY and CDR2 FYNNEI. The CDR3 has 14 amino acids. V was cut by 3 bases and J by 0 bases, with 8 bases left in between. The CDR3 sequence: CASSDYRVNTEAFF. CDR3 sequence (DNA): TGTGCCAGCAGTGACTACAGGGTGAACACTGAAGCTTTCTTT.

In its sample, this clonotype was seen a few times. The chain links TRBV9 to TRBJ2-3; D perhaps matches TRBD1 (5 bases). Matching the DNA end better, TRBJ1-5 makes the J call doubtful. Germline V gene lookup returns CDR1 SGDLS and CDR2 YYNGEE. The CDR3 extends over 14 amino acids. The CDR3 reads CASPRRGDTDTQHF. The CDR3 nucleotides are TGTGCCAGCCCTAGGCGGGGCGACACAGATACGCAGCATTTT.

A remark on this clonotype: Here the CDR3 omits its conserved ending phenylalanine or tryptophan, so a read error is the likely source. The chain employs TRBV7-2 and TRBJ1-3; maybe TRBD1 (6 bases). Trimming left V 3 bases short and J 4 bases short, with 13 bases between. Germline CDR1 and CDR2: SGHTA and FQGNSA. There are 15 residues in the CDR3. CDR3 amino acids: CASSLEPGTGNTIYL. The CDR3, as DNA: TGTGCCAGCAGCTTGGAGCCAGGGACAGGAAACACCATATATCTT.